Reported below is one TCR beta chain. The antigen remains undetermined. The sample belongs to a study of cytotoxic CD8 clonotypes in ibrutinib-treated CLL. Study-wide background: Partial responders about 25, complete 2; about twelve progressed and about 15 stayed in remission by median approximately 64 months. Overall study results and limits: Under therapy, public clonotypes either contracted or stayed stable, and they were uncommon. Patients showed higher baseline clonality than age-matched healthy donors, and it tracked circulating CD8+ T-cell counts.

The V end lost 1 base, the J end lost 5 bases, and 4 bases lay between the germline ends. This CDR3 contains 11 residues. Using immunoSEQ multiplex PCR, the repertoire was profiled, and TCRdb retains in-frame clones only, with some absent. Of some 58,000 clones listed, 71% are singletons. The specimen comprised PBMCs, sampled after 12 months of ibrutinib treatment. This rearrangement joins TRBV5-3 to TRBJ2-7; unclear D gene. TRBV5-3 carries the ORF label, with uncertain function. The clonotype was recovered from a human donor with chronic lymphocytic leukemia. The CDR3 sequence is CARSLYDEQYF. CDR3 sequence (DNA): TGTGCCAGAAGCTTGTACGACGAGCAGTACTTC.